The 27 T cell receptor beta chains in this list originate from one sample, sequenced in a study of control samples from healthy donors and cancer patients. Profiled with immunoSEQ multiplex PCR; TCRdb holds only in-frame clones, not every one. This repertoire shows 100,000 or so clones, 85% to 90% found once; its top ten account for less than 8.5%. The specimen sequenced was blood. All receptors derive from a man aged 25 to 40 in good health.

This rearrangement joins TRBV24-1 to TRBJ2-2; D is undetermined. Per the germline V gene, CDR1 is KGHDR and CDR2 is SFDVKD. This CDR3 has 11 amino acids. Trimming left V 9 bases short and J 0 bases short, with 1 base between. DNA of the CDR3: TGTGCCACCGCGAACACCGGGGAGCTGTTTTTT. This encodes CATANTGELFF.

This chain joins TRBV3-1 (or the pseudogene TRBV3-2) and TRBJ1-2; D possibly corresponds to TRBD1 (5 bases). Looked up from germline, CDR1 is LGHDT and CDR2 is YNNKEL (reference sequence). This CDR3 contains 14 residues. The ends were cut back, 0 bases at V and 8 bases at J, with 13 bases in the middle. CDR3 sequence (DNA): TGTGCCAGCAGCCAAGATTTGGGGGGATGGGGCTACACCTTC. Translating it yields CASSQDLGGWGYTF.

The V call is TRBV5-6, the J call TRBJ2-2; 7 nucleotides agree with TRBD2. This CDR3 has 15 residues. With V trimmed by 4 bases and J by 4 bases, 7 bases remained unmatched. Germline CDR1 and CDR2: SGHDT and YYEEEE. The CDR3 protein is CASSLKLARTGELFF. The CDR3 DNA reads TGTGCCAGCAGCCTCAAACTAGCGCGCACCGGGGAGCTGTTTTTT. Supplemented by reference TRBV5-6 and TRBJ2-2, the full variable domain reads DAGVTQSPTHLIKTRGQQVTLRCSPKSGHDTVSWYQQALGQGPQFIFQYYEEEERQRGNFPDRFSGHQFPNYSSELNVNALLLGDSALYLCASSLKLARTGELFFGEGSRLTVL.

The CDR3 region is CATPGGGLEEQYF. The CDR3 DNA follows: TGTGCCACTCCTGGAGGGGGACTTGAAGAGCAGTACTTC. The chain couples TRBV28 to TRBJ2-7; D is tentatively TRBD1 or TRBD2 (6 bases each). V lost 10 bases and J lost 7, with 20 bases in between. The CDR3 covers 13 residues. Germline V gene sequence: CDR1 MDHEN, CDR2 SYDVKM. Filled out from reference TRBV28 and TRBJ2-7, the complete variable domain reads DVKVTQSSRYLVKRTGEKVFLECVQDMDHENMFWYRQDPGLGLRLIYFSYDVKMKEKGDIPEGYSVSREKKERFSLILESASTNQTSMYLCATPGGGLEEQYFGPGTRLTVT.

The gene calls are TRBV15 and TRBJ2-1; 7 nucleotides align to TRBD1. V lost 1 base and J lost 6; bases outside the gene matches: 12. CDR1 and CDR2 (germline): LNHNV, YYDKDF (reference sequence). This CDR3 is 17 amino acids long. As DNA, the CDR3 is TGTGCCACCAGCAGAGGTTATACAGGGGTCCGGGCCAATGAGCAGTTCTTC. Translated: CATSRGYTGVRANEQFF.

V is TRBV7-2 and J is TRBJ1-1; TRBD1 is a possible D gene (5 bases). With 6 bases removed from V and 0 bases from J, the gap between germline ends came to 17 bases. Per the germline V gene, CDR1 is SGHTA and CDR2 is FQGNSA. The CDR3 runs 16 residues. The CDR3 DNA reads as TGTGCCAGCAGGACCCCTTCGACAGTAGTGAACACTGAAGCTTTCTTT. The encoded protein is CASRTPSTVVNTEAFF.

V is TRBV25-1 and J is TRBJ1-1; D is unclear. Germline CDR1 reads MGHDK; CDR2 reads SYGVNS. The V end lost 7 bases, the J end lost 1 base, and 16 bases lay between the germline ends. The CDR3 sequence is 15 residues long. Here the CDR3 DNA reads TGTGCCAGCACTAGTTTGGAGAGGCAGAACACTGAAGCTTTCTTT. It translates to CASTSLERQNTEAFF.

Turning to this clone: The same CDR3 arises from other DNA sequences in this sample as well. This chain links TRBV4-3 with TRBJ1-2; D gene ambiguous. From germline, CDR1 is LGHNA and CDR2 YSLEER. V dropped 0 bases and J dropped 6 bases, with 8 bases sitting between them. The CDR3 has 13 residues. CDR3 residues: CASSQDTGDGYTF. CDR3 sequence (DNA): TGCGCCAGCAGCCAAGATACCGGGGATGGCTACACCTTC.

This chain links TRBV19 with TRBJ1-1; D unresolved. The CDR3 sequence is 14 residues long. Trimming pared 3 bases from V and 0 bases from J, leaving 8 bases between. Germline loops: CDR1 LNHDA, CDR2 SQIVND (reference sequence). CDR3 in DNA: TGTGCCAGTAGTATCCTACACCTGAACACTGAAGCTTTCTTT. Protein sequence: CASSILHLNTEAFF.

V and J are TRBV28 and TRBJ2-3; D not resolved. Trimming removed 1 base at V and 0 bases at J, with 8 bases between. Germline lookup yields CDR1 MDHEN and CDR2 SYDVKM. This CDR3 has 15 amino acids. In DNA form, the CDR3 reads TGTGCCAGCAGTTTATACCGTAGAAGCACAGATACGCAGTATTTT. Its translation: CASSLYRRSTDTQYF.

The chain recombines TRBV5-1 with TRBJ1-1; D is possibly TRBD1 (5 bases). V lost 4 bases, J lost 5 bases, and 15 bases lay in between. Germline V gene sequence: CDR1 SGHRS, CDR2 YFSETQ. There are 14 residues in the CDR3. CDR3 sequence (DNA): TGCGCCAGCAGCCCACGACAGAAGGTGACTGAAGCTTTCTTT. Amino acids: CASSPRQKVTEAFF.

The chain joins TRBV5-1 to TRBJ1-5, with a weak D call TRBD1 (6 bases). Germline-derived CDR1 and CDR2 are SGHRS and YFSETQ. The V end was cut by 4 bases, the J end by 2 bases, with 16 bases between. The CDR3 has 16 amino acids. CDR3: CASSATGAPGNQPQHF. The CDR3 nucleotides are TGCGCCAGCAGCGCGACAGGTGCCCCAGGCAATCAGCCCCAGCATTTT.

The V gene is TRBV5-1, the J gene TRBJ2-7, with a possible D match to TRBD1 (5 bases). The CDR3 contains 15 residues. Germline assignment: CDR1 SGHRS and CDR2 YFSETQ. The V end was cut by 0 bases, the J end by 0 bases, with 10 bases between. The CDR3 DNA reads TGCGCCAGCAGCTTGGAGCAGGGCAGCTCCTACGAGCAGTACTTC. It encodes CASSLEQGSSYEQYF.

This rearrangement joins TRBV27 to TRBJ1-2; 8 bases agree with TRBD1. CDR1 is MNHEY, CDR2 SMNVEV, per germline (reference sequence). The junction had 7 bases not matched to a gene; V was cut back by 2 bases and J by 5 bases. The CDR3 extends over 15 amino acids. The CDR3 bases are TGTGCCAGCAGTTTAAGAACAGGGGGGTATTATGGCTACACCTTC. This sequence encodes CASSLRTGGYYGYTF.

The rearrangement links TRBV28 to TRBJ1-3, with D maybe TRBD1 (6 bases). Germline V gene lookup returns CDR1 MDHEN and CDR2 SYDVKM. The CDR3 extends over 16 amino acids. With 5 bases removed from V and 3 bases from J, the gap between germline ends came to 17 bases. The CDR3 nucleotides read TGTGCCAGCAGTCAATGGGTGGGGGCAGGTGGAAACACCATATATTTT. Translated, it gives CASSQWVGAGGNTIYF. The complete variable domain, with remaining parts taken from reference TRBV28 and TRBJ1-3, reads DVKVTQSSRYLVKRTGEKVFLECVQDMDHENMFWYRQDPGLGLRLIYFSYDVKMKEKGDIPEGYSVSREKKERFSLILESASTNQTSMYLCASSQWVGAGGNTIYFGEGSWLTVV.

The V and J genes are TRBV19 and TRBJ1-5, with D maybe TRBD1 (5 bases). The CDR3 has 16 residues. Germline V CDR1 and CDR2: LNHDA, SQIVND (reference sequence). V lost 3 bases to trimming and J lost 2 bases, with 14 bases between them. CDR3 in DNA: TGTGCCAGTAGTATGGGCAGGGAATATCGCAATCAGCCCCAGCATTTT. This gives the protein CASSMGREYRNQPQHF. The full variable domain, rest sourced from reference TRBV19 and TRBJ1-5, is DGGITQSPKYLFRKEGQNVTLSCEQNLNHDAMYWYRQDPGQGLRLIYYSQIVNDFQKGDIAEGYSVSREKKESFPLTVTSAQKNPTAFYLCASSMGREYRNQPQHFGDGTRLSIL.

The chain combines TRBV7-8 with TRBJ1-2; 7 bases match TRBD1. The CDR3 has 14 amino acids. The junction had 9 bases not matched to a gene; V was cut back by 5 bases and J by 6 bases. Germline V gene sequence: CDR1 SGHVS, CDR2 FQNEAQ. This CDR3 reads CASSTRTGNNGYTF. DNA of the CDR3: TGTGCCAGCAGCACGAGGACAGGCAACAATGGCTACACCTTC.

The genes are TRBV12-3 or TRBV12-4 and TRBJ2-1; D perhaps matches TRBD2 (5 bases). This CDR3 region has 12 residues. V was trimmed by 9 bases and J by 9 bases, leaving 15 bases between them. The CDR3 DNA reads TGTGCCAGTCATCGAGGGTCCGGTGAGCAGTTCTTC. Translation: CASHRGSGEQFF.

V and J are TRBV19 and TRBJ1-1, with a tentative D call TRBD1 (5 bases). Germline CDR1 reads LNHDA; CDR2 reads SQIVND (reference sequence). There are 17 residues in the CDR3. Trimming took 8 bases from V and 1 from J, leaving 23 bases between them. The CDR3 DNA reads TGTGCCAGTTCATATCTTGGTTCTTGGGGCAAGAACACTGAAGCTTTCTTT. Its translation is CASSYLGSWGKNTEAFF. Combining the CDR3 with reference TRBV19 and TRBJ1-1 gives the whole variable domain DGGITQSPKYLFRKEGQNVTLSCEQNLNHDAMYWYRQDPGQGLRLIYYSQIVNDFQKGDIAEGYSVSREKKESFPLTVTSAQKNPTAFYLCASSYLGSWGKNTEAFFGQGTRLTVV.

This clone occurred once. The chain couples TRBV13 to TRBJ2-3; TRBD2 matches 8 bases. The V segment lost 3 bases and the J segment 4 bases; nucleotides outside the gene matches: 12. The CDR3 runs to 17 residues. The germline gives CDR1 PRHDT, CDR2 FYEKMQ (reference sequence). CDR3 loop: CASSLDFIGGAADTQYF. Here the CDR3 DNA reads TGTGCCAGCAGCTTGGACTTTATCGGGGGGGCGGCAGATACGCAGTATTTT.

This clone was observed a single time. The rearrangement links TRBV15 to TRBJ2-2; the match to TRBD2 covers 11 bases. J was trimmed by 4 bases and V by 2 bases; bases with no gene match: 12. The CDR3 sequence is 19 residues long. Germline CDR1 and CDR2: LNHNV and YYDKDF (reference sequence). The CDR3 here is CATSRRLLLAGATTGELFF. CDR3 DNA sequence: TGTGCCACCAGCAGAAGGCTCCTACTAGCGGGAGCCACCACCGGGGAGCTGTTTTTT.

This chain links TRBV9 with TRBJ2-1, with D possibly TRBD1 on 5 matching bases. The CDR3 has 13 residues. V was trimmed by 0 bases and J by 7 bases, leaving 8 bases between them. Germline-derived CDR1 and CDR2 are SGDLS and YYNGEE. The CDR3 is CASSVGQSNEQFF. Written as DNA, the CDR3 is TGTGCCAGCAGCGTAGGACAGTCTAATGAGCAGTTCTTC.

The J gene is TRBJ2-7, the V gene TRBV21-1; TRBD2 is taken as the D call from the table, unchecked against the DNA. TRBV21-1 is designated a pseudogene. This CDR3 contains 20 residues. Here the CDR3 DNA reads TGTGCCAGCAGCAAAGGCGGCCAGACGGACTGCGGTAGCGAGCCCTACGAGCAGTACTTC. Amino acid sequence: CASSKGGQTDCGSEPYEQYF.

The V gene is TRBV28, the J gene TRBJ1-5, with D possibly TRBD1 on 6 matching bases. CDR1 and CDR2 from the germline V gene are MDHEN and SYDVKM. The V end was cut by 5 bases, the J end by 0 bases, with 11 bases between. The CDR3 totals 15 residues. DNA of the CDR3: TGTGCCAGCAGTCGCAGGGGTAATAGCAATCAGCCCCAGCATTTT. It encodes CASSRRGNSNQPQHF.

CDR3 residues: CASSLMGIKQQETQYF. DNA of the CDR3: TGTGCCAGCAGCTTAATGGGGATCAAACAACAAGAGACCCAGTACTTC. The V gene is TRBV11-1, the J gene TRBJ2-5; D not certain. Trimming took 2 bases from V and 2 from J, leaving 15 bases between them. The CDR3 length is 16 residues. CDR1 and CDR2 (germline): SGHAT, FQDESV (reference sequence).

V is TRBV5-1 and J is TRBJ1-1, with 12 bases that match TRBD1. V lost 4 bases to trimming and J lost 6 bases; unmatched junction nucleotides: 7. This CDR3 spans 15 amino acids. CDR1 SGHRS and CDR2 YFSETQ come from the germline V gene. This CDR3 is CASSLGQGAVSEAFF. CDR3 coding DNA: TGCGCCAGCAGCCTGGGACAGGGGGCTGTGTCTGAAGCTTTCTTT. Looking up the rest from reference TRBV5-1 and TRBJ1-1 gives the full variable domain: KAGVTQTPRYLIKTRGQQVTLSCSPISGHRSVSWYQQTPGQGLQFLFEYFSETQRNKGNFPGRFSGRQFSNSRSEMNVSTLELGDSALYLCASSLGQGAVSEAFFGQGTRLTVV.

The V and J genes are TRBV12-3 or TRBV12-4 and TRBJ1-2, with D maybe TRBD1 (5 bases). V lost 6 bases and J lost 7, with 12 bases in between. The CDR3 runs 12 residues. The CDR3 nucleotides read TGTGCCAGCAGCCCGGGACTGGGTGGCTACACCTTC. It yields the protein CASSPGLGGYTF.